What follows describes a single T cell receptor beta chain. This entry is derived from a study of blood T cell repertoires in COVID-19. The V segment lost 5 bases and the J segment 6 bases; nucleotides outside the gene matches: 10. The CDR3 sequence is 16 residues long. Germline V CDR1 and CDR2: SGHAT, FQNNGV. Original processing notes: Amplification with reference gene primers provided the estimates of nucleated cell counts. Method: immunoSEQ multiplex PCR; TCRdb's copy keeps in-frame clones and lacks some. The DNA gave D and trimming, while V, J and clone size come from that table. The table includes about 140,000 clones, about 80% detected once.

This clonotype originated in a woman aged 18-29 years who had been exposed to COVID-19. This rearrangement joins TRBV11-2 to TRBJ2-1; 10 nucleotides agree with TRBD1. Sequencing was carried out using PBMCs or T cells enriched from blood (not recorded which). CDR3 protein: CASSTPRQGAFNEQFF. The DNA for the CDR3 is TGTGCCAGCAGCACCCCTCGACAGGGGGCGTTCAATGAGCAGTTCTTC.